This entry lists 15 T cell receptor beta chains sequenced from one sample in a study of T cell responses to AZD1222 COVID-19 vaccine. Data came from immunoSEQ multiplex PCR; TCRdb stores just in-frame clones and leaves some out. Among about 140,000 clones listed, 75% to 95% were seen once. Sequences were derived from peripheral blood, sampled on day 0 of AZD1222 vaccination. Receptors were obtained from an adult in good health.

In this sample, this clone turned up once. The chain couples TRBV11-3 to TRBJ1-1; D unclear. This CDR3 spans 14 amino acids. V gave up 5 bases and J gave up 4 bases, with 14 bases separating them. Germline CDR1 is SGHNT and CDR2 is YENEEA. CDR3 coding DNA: TGTGCCAGCAGCCCTCTTACAGAACTCACTGAAGCTTTCTTT. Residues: CASSPLTELTEAFF.

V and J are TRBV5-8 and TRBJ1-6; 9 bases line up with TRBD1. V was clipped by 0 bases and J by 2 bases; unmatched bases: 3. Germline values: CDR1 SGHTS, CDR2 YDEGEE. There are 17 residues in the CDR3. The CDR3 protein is CASSLGTGETYNSPLHF. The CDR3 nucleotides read TGTGCCAGCAGCTTGGGGACAGGGGAAACCTATAATTCACCCCTCCACTTT. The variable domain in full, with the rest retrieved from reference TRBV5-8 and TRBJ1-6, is EAGVTQSPTHLIKTRGQQATLRCSPISGHTSVYWYQQALGLGLQFLLWYDEGEERNRGNFPPRFSGRQFPNYSSELNVNALELEDSALYLCASSLGTGETYNSPLHFGNGTRLTVT.

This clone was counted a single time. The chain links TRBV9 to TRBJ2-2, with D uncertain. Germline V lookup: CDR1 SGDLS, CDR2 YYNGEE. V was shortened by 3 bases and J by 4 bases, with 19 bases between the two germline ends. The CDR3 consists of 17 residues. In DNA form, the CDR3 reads TGTGCCAGCAGCGCCTTGGACGGCCAGGTAGTCACCGGGGAGCTGTTTTTT. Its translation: CASSALDGQVVTGELFF.

The CDR3 DNA sequence: TGTGCCAGCAGCTTAATTGAGGCAGCTCCCTATGGCTACACCTTC. It yields the protein CASSLIEAAPYGYTF. V gene TRBV7-9 combines with J gene TRBJ1-2; D is unresolved. CDR3 length: 15 amino acids. Trimming cost V 2 bases and J 4 bases, with 14 bases left between them. From germline, CDR1 is SEHNR and CDR2 FQNEAQ (reference sequence).

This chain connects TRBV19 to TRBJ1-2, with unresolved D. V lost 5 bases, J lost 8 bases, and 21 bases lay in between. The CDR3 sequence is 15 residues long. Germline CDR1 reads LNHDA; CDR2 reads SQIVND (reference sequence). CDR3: CASSPPPTLTGGYTF. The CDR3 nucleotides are TGTGCCAGTAGTCCGCCCCCGACCCTAACGGGAGGCTACACCTTC.

CDR3 sequence: CASSSRVGQDGYTF. For the CDR3, the DNA is TGTGCCAGCAGCTCCCGGGTGGGGCAGGACGGCTACACCTTC. The gene calls are TRBV7-3 and TRBJ1-2; TRBD1 might be the D (5 bases). The germline V gene has CDR1 SGHTA and CDR2 FQGTGA. Deletions cut 4 bases from V and 8 bases from J, with 17 bases between. The CDR3 contains 14 residues. The full variable domain, in which reference TRBV7-3 and TRBJ1-2 provide the parts outside the CDR3, is GAGVSQTPSNKVTEKGKYVELRCDPISGHTALYWYRQSLGQGPEFLIYFQGTGAADDSGLPNDRFFAVRPEGSVSTLKIQRTERGDSAVYLCASSSRVGQDGYTFGSGTRLTVV.

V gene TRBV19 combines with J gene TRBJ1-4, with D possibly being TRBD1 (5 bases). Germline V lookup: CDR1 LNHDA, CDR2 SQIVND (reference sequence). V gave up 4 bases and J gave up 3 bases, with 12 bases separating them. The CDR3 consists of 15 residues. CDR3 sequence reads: CASSTPRDSNEKLFF. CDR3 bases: TGTGCCAGTAGTACCCCGCGGGACTCTAATGAAAAACTGTTTTTT.

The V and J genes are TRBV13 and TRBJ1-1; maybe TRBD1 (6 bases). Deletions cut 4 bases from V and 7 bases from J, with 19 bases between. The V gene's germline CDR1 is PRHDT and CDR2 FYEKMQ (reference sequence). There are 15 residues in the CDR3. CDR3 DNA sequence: TGTGCCAGCAGCTCAAGGGGAGCCGGGGGCGGTGAAGCTTTCTTT. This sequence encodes CASSSRGAGGGEAFF.

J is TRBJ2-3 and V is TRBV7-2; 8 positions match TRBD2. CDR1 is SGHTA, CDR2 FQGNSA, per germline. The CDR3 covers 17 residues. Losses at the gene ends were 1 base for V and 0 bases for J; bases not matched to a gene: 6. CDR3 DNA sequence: TGTGCCAGCAGCTTAGACAATGCGGGGGGTAGCACAGATACGCAGTATTTT. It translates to CASSLDNAGGSTDTQYF. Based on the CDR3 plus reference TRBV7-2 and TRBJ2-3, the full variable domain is GAGVSQSPSNKVTEKGKDVELRCDPISGHTALYWYRQSLGQGLEFLIYFQGNSAPDKSGLPSDRFSAERTGGSVSTLTIQRTQQEDSAVYLCASSLDNAGGSTDTQYFGPGTRLTVL.

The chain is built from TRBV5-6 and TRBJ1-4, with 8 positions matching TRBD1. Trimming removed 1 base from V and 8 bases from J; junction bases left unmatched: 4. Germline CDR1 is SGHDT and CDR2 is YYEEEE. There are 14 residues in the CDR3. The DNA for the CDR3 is TGTGCCAGCAGCTTGCAGGGGGCGGAAGAAAAACTGTTTTTT. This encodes CASSLQGAEEKLFF. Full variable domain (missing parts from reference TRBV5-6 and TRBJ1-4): DAGVTQSPTHLIKTRGQQVTLRCSPKSGHDTVSWYQQALGQGPQFIFQYYEEEERQRGNFPDRFSGHQFPNYSSELNVNALLLGDSALYLCASSLQGAEEKLFFGSGTQLSVL.

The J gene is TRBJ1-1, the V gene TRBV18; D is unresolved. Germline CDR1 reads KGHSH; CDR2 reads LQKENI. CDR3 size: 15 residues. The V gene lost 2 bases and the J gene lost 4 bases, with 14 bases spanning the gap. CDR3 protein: CASSPTPSRRTEAFF. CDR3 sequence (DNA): TGTGCCAGCTCACCAACCCCGAGTAGGCGCACTGAAGCTTTCTTT.

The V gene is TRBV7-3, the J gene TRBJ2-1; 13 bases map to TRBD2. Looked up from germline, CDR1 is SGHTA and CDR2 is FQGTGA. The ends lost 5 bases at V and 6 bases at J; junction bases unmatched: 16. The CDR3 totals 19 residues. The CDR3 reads CASSPRLAGGFQSPNEQFF. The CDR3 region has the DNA TGTGCCAGCAGCCCACGACTAGCGGGAGGCTTCCAATCTCCCAATGAGCAGTTCTTC.

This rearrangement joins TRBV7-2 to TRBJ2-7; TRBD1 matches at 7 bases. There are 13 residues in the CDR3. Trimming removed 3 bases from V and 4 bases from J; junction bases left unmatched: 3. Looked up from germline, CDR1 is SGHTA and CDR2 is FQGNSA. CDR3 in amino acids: CASSFLQGYEQYF. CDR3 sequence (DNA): TGTGCCAGCAGCTTCCTACAGGGGTACGAGCAGTACTTC.

CDR3 DNA sequence: TGTGCCAGTAGTATCTGGGGGGGCGAAAGCCGCTATGGCTACACCTTC. Amino acid sequence: CASSIWGGESRYGYTF. The chain has TRBV19 and TRBJ1-2; D possibly corresponds to TRBD1 (6 bases). Germline CDR1 is LNHDA and CDR2 is SQIVND (reference sequence). The V gene lost 3 bases and the J gene lost 4 bases, with 18 bases spanning the gap. CDR3 size: 16 residues.

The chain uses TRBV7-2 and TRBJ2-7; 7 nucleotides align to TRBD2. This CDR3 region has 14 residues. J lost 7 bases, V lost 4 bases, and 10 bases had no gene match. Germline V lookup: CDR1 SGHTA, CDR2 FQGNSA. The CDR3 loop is CASSWSSGLREQYF. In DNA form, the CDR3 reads TGTGCCAGCAGCTGGTCTAGCGGTCTAAGAGAGCAGTACTTC.